These 3 T cell receptor beta chains came from one sample sequenced in a study of blood T cell repertoires in COVID-19. Some clones are missing from TCRdb's copy, which holds only in-frame ones; the method was immunoSEQ multiplex PCR. The sample consists of fewer than 450,000 clones, about 90% of them appearing once. The specimen sequenced was PBMCs or T cells enriched from blood (not recorded which). These receptors were collected from a man between 18 and 29 years old who had recovered from COVID-19.

The chain combines TRBV5-1 with TRBJ2-1; maybe TRBD1 (5 bases). Trimming left V 4 bases short and J 4 bases short, with 12 bases between. CDR1 SGHRS and CDR2 YFSETQ come from the germline V gene. The CDR3 runs to 14 residues. The CDR3 nucleotides are TGCGCCAGCAGCCCCGGAGACAGTTACAATGAGCAGTTCTTC. Amino acids: CASSPGDSYNEQFF.

This clone was detected once. The chain is built from TRBV29-1 and TRBJ1-1, with TRBD1 matching 7 bases. V was clipped by 2 bases and J by 6 bases; unmatched bases: 6. In germline, CDR1 is SQVTM, CDR2 ANQGSEA. This CDR3 is built from 13 residues. The CDR3 DNA follows: TGCAGCGTTGAATCCGGGACAGCCTCTGAAGCTTTCTTT. Translation: CSVESGTASEAFF.

V is TRBV19 and J is TRBJ1-3, with 10 nucleotides matching TRBD1. V was clipped by 6 bases and J by 10 bases; unmatched bases: 9. Per germline, CDR1 LNHDA and CDR2 SQIVND (reference sequence). This CDR3 has 14 amino acids. CDR3 amino acids: CASRDVPGQGTIYF. CDR3 sequence (DNA): TGTGCCAGTAGGGACGTCCCGGGACAGGGGACCATATATTTT.